One sample yielded the 7 T cell receptor beta chains listed below, sequenced in a study of tumor T cells in aggressive B-cell lymphoma. Method: immunoSEQ multiplex PCR; TCRdb's copy keeps in-frame clones and lacks some. The sample has around 4,000 clones, 85% to 95% seen once. Sample: tumor tissue. These receptors were obtained from an adult with diffuse large B cell lymphoma.

This sequence joins TRBV4-1 and TRBJ1-5; D is possibly TRBD1 (6 bases). The CDR3 is 15 amino acids. Germline lookup yields CDR1 MGHRA and CDR2 YSYEKL. V was pared by 1 base and J by 7 bases, with 14 bases between. The CDR3 region is CASSQGNRVGQPQHF. The CDR3, as DNA: TGCGCCAGCAGCCAAGGTAACAGGGTCGGGCAGCCCCAGCATTTT.

This chain links TRBV5-1 with TRBJ1-1; a weak D match, TRBD1 (5 bases). The CDR3 spans 13 residues. Germline values: CDR1 SGHRS, CDR2 YFSETQ. The V end was cut by 5 bases, the J end by 3 bases, with 11 bases between. CDR3 amino acids: CASSREGYTEAFF. The CDR3 region has the DNA TGCGCCAGCAGTCGGGAGGGGTACACTGAAGCTTTCTTT.

This clone was detected once. V and J are TRBV4-3 and TRBJ1-6; D not resolved. This CDR3 contains 16 residues. Germline lookup yields CDR1 LGHNA and CDR2 YSLEER. Trimming removed 0 bases from V and 8 bases from J, with 14 bases in between. CDR3 sequence reads: CASSQDSRGSDSPLHF. The CDR3 nucleotides read TGCGCCAGCAGCCAAGATAGCCGGGGTTCCGATTCACCCCTCCACTTT.

V gene TRBV6-6 combines with J gene TRBJ1-2; 7 bases fit TRBD1. Germline V lookup: CDR1 MNHNY, CDR2 SVGAGI (reference sequence). V lost 8 bases and J lost 2; bases outside the gene matches: 2. This CDR3 has 12 amino acids. Here the CDR3 reads CASLTGNYGYTF. The CDR3 bases are TGTGCCAGCCTGACAGGGAACTATGGCTACACCTTC.

Only one count was recorded for this clone. The chain combines TRBV7-8 with TRBJ1-5; tentative D call: TRBD1 (5 bases). V dropped 10 bases and J dropped 5 bases, with 21 bases sitting between them. Looked up from germline, CDR1 is SGHVS and CDR2 is FQNEAQ. This CDR3 spans 15 amino acids. CDR3 nucleotide sequence: TGTGCCACCAGTGTGCGAATCGGGGGAGATCAGCCCCAGCATTTT. It is translated as CATSVRIGGDQPQHF. The whole variable domain, filled in from reference TRBV7-8 and TRBJ1-5, reads GAGVSQSPRYKVAKRGQDVALRCDPISGHVSLFWYQQALGQGPEFLTYFQNEAQLDKSGLPSDRFFAERPEGSVSTLKIQRTQQEDSAVYLCATSVRIGGDQPQHFGDGTRLSIL.

The chain recombines TRBV6-1 with TRBJ1-1; D is unresolved. Germline-derived CDR1 and CDR2 are MNHNS and SASEGT. CDR3 length: 14 residues. V was trimmed by 6 bases and J by 6 bases, leaving 17 bases between them. CDR3 nucleotides: TGTGCCAGCAGACGGGGAGATCGCGCCCCTGAAGCTTTCTTT. Residues: CASRRGDRAPEAFF.

The chain employs TRBV9 and TRBJ2-3, with 8 bases fitting TRBD2. The CDR3 is 16 amino acids. Germline CDR1 is SGDLS and CDR2 is YYNGEE. J was trimmed by 2 bases and V by 4 bases; bases with no gene match: 9. CDR3 loop: CASSPGDGRATDTQYF. CDR3 nucleotides: TGTGCCAGCAGCCCGGGGGACGGGAGGGCCACAGATACGCAGTATTTT.